This is a list of T cell receptor beta chains from one sample in a study of shared clonotypes between healthy human individuals. The data were produced by immunoSEQ multiplex PCR, yet TCRdb's version contains in-frame clones alone and is incomplete. The sample has millions of clones, roughly 93% seen once. The sequenced material came from naive CD4+ T cells from PBMCs. These receptors were collected from a man younger than 35 in good health. Some clones in this sample may be carry-over from other donors' samples. The CDR3 runs from the conserved cysteine through the conserved F or W.

j_call v_call cdr3_aa
TRBJ1-1 TRBV7-3 CASSLIGTSNMNTEAFF
TRBJ1-5 TRBV5-4 CASSLGLGDQPQHF
TRBJ2-3 TRBV9 CASSVGGSGSSTDTQYF
TRBJ1-2 TRBV6-5 CASSYNLGPYGYTF
TRBJ1-1 TRBV6-5 CASSYGPGGLNTEAFF
TRBJ2-1 TRBV20-1 CSVRGNEQFF
TRBJ2-1 TRBV6-5 CASRPTSGSVHEQFF
TRBJ2-3 TRBV10-1 CASSETDPPSSGADTQYF
TRBJ2-7 TRBV6-5 CASSYSGLAGVGEQYF
TRBJ1-5 TRBV5-1 CASSPEGVQPQHF
TRBJ1-1 TRBV7-9 CASSNRGRRTEAFF
TRBJ2-5 TRBV2 CASSVQGETQYF
TRBJ1-2 TRBV5-4 CASSSGELANYGYTF
TRBJ2-5 TRBV7-8 CASSLEQGTSVETQYF
TRBJ1-2 TRBV28 CASSNRGMGGYTF
TRBJ1-3 TRBV28 CASSLRGAGNTIYF
TRBJ2-3 TRBV11-2 CASSSSSGTDTQYF
TRBJ1-5 TRBV7-9 CASRRQGASDQPQHF